Listed here are 10 T cell receptor beta chains from one sample, sequenced in a study of shared clonotypes between healthy human individuals. Only CD45RO-negative cells positively selected for CCR7 counted as naive CD8 cells, so terminally differentiated effector memory CD45RA+ cells were excluded. Here immunoSEQ multiplex PCR was the method, and the copy in TCRdb shows in-frame clones only, minus some. The sample lists around 600,000 clones; 95% to 98% were seen once. The specimen was naive CD8+ T cells sorted from blood. Every receptor here comes from a man aged 30 to 39 in good health.

The CDR3 coding sequence is TGTGCCAGCAGCCTTTCCCGGGACGCTGGAGGTCACGAGCAGTACTTC. Translated: CASSLSRDAGGHEQYF. The gene calls are TRBV7-9 and TRBJ2-7, with D perhaps assigned TRBD1 or TRBD2 (5 bases each). The V end was cut by 5 bases, the J end by 5 bases, with 22 bases between. CDR3 length: 16 amino acids. CDR1 and CDR2 from the germline V gene are SEHNR and FQNEAQ (reference sequence).

The chain carries TRBV7-8 and TRBJ2-3, with 9 nucleotides matching TRBD2. The germline CDR1 and CDR2 sequences are SGHVS and FQNEAQ. The trim removed 0 bases at V and 3 bases at J, leaving 4 bases unmatched. The CDR3 runs 16 residues. DNA of the CDR3: TGTGCCAGCAGCTTAGCGCTAGCGGGACGGACAGATACGCAGTATTTT. It codes for CASSLALAGRTDTQYF.

The chain links TRBV5-5 to TRBJ2-7; perhaps D is TRBD1 or TRBD2 (6 bases each). V was trimmed by 5 bases and J by 7 bases, leaving 22 bases between them. Germline V gene sequence: CDR1 SGHKS, CDR2 YYEKEE (reference sequence). The CDR3 covers 15 residues. The CDR3 is CASRATRGVREEQYF. CDR3 nucleotides: TGTGCCAGCAGGGCGACCAGGGGAGTTCGGGAGGAGCAGTACTTC.

V gene TRBV27 combines with J gene TRBJ2-7, with TRBD2 identical over 9 bases. The germline V gene has CDR1 MNHEY and CDR2 SMNVEV (reference sequence). CDR3 length: 14 amino acids. Trimming took 3 bases from V and 2 from J; bases not matched to a gene: 2. CDR3 protein: CASSFSGSAYEQYF. The CDR3 DNA follows: TGTGCCAGCAGTTTTAGCGGGAGTGCCTACGAGCAGTACTTC.

This clone appeared once. The chain uses TRBV11-2 and TRBJ2-1, with TRBD1 matching over 7 bases. Trimming removed 8 bases from V and 9 bases from J; junction bases left unmatched: 1. Germline CDR1 reads SGHAT; CDR2 reads FQNNGV. The CDR3 spans 10 residues. CDR3 protein: CASGQVEQFF. The CDR3 nucleotides read TGTGCCAGCGGACAGGTTGAGCAGTTCTTC.

V is TRBV13 and J is TRBJ2-1; perhaps TRBD2 as D (5 bases). This CDR3 region has 16 residues. V dropped 0 bases and J dropped 2 bases, with 11 bases sitting between them. Germline V CDR1 and CDR2: PRHDT, FYEKMQ (reference sequence). CDR3 loop: CASSLGSSRAYNEQFF. CDR3 sequence (DNA): TGTGCCAGCAGCTTAGGGTCTAGCAGAGCCTACAATGAGCAGTTCTTC.

This clone occurred once. The chain employs TRBV18 and TRBJ2-3; 13 nucleotides line up with TRBD2. This CDR3 is 16 amino acids long. Germline CDR1 is KGHSH and CDR2 is LQKENI. The V segment lost 2 bases and the J segment 6 bases; nucleotides outside the gene matches: 5. The chain's CDR3 is CASSPYGLAGVDTQYF. DNA of the CDR3: TGTGCCAGCTCACCATACGGACTAGCGGGAGTCGATACGCAGTATTTT.

A single count supports this clone. The rearrangement joins TRBV12-5 to TRBJ1-3, with 7 bases identical to TRBD1. Trimming took 6 bases from V and 0 from J; bases not matched to a gene: 5. CDR3 size: 15 residues. Germline loops: CDR1 LGHNT, CDR2 FRNRAP. DNA of the CDR3: TGTGCTAGTGGAATGACAGGGCCCTCTGGAAACACCATATATTTT. Translated: CASGMTGPSGNTIYF.

The chain uses TRBV28 and TRBJ2-7, with 7 positions matching TRBD2. This CDR3 region has 18 residues. Trimming at V came to 6 bases and at J to 0 bases, leaving 17 bases not matched to a gene. Germline V gene sequence: CDR1 MDHEN, CDR2 SYDVKM. CDR3 sequence reads: CASRSTRASGPFSYEQYF. In DNA, the CDR3 is TGTGCCAGCAGGAGTACGAGGGCTAGCGGACCCTTCTCCTACGAGCAGTACTTC. Supplemented by reference TRBV28 and TRBJ2-7, the full variable domain reads DVKVTQSSRYLVKRTGEKVFLECVQDMDHENMFWYRQDPGLGLRLIYFSYDVKMKEKGDIPEGYSVSREKKERFSLILESASTNQTSMYLCASRSTRASGPFSYEQYFGPGTRLTVT.

In its sample, this clone was seen once. This chain joins TRBV5-1 and TRBJ2-5; 9 bases match TRBD2. V trimming: 0 bases; J trimming: 1 base; junction bases outside the gene matches: 4. The CDR3 totals 16 residues. Per the germline V gene, CDR1 is SGHRS and CDR2 is YFSETQ. CDR3 amino acids: CASSLAASGIQETQYF. CDR3 DNA sequence: TGCGCCAGCAGCTTGGCGGCTAGCGGGATCCAAGAGACCCAGTACTTC.